This T cell receptor (beta chain) was profiled in a study of OX40 agonist ivuxolimab in advanced cancers. On the study more broadly: Dose-escalation patients had hepatocellular carcinoma, melanoma, renal cell or head and neck cancer. The eligibility criteria allowed prior anti-PD-1, anti-PD-L1 or anti-CTLA-4 therapy, and 40% had some. Study-wide results and caveats: The average count of expanded clones was higher among CD8+ T cells than among CD4+. In a subset of nonresponders, normalized T-cell clonal expansion was also low.

V was clipped by 0 bases and J by 1 base, with 14 bases between them. This CDR3 region has 16 residues. Germline lookup yields CDR1 SGDLS and CDR2 YYNGEE. The repertoire was sequenced with immunoSEQ multiplex PCR; TCRdb's copy has only in-frame clones and lacks some. The table records 100,000 to 150,000 clones, 80% to 95% of them present only once. As to this clone: Its target is not known.

The TCR originated in an adult with an advanced solid tumor such as melanoma, head and neck, liver or kidney cancer. This chain joins TRBV9 and TRBJ2-7; maybe TRBD1 (5 bases). The sequencing used CD4+ or CD8+ T cells sorted from blood, collected in a trial of the OX40 agonist ivuxolimab. Written as DNA, the CDR3 is TGTGCCAGCAGCGTAGGGCAGGGCGATACTTCCTACGAGCAGTACTTC. Its protein product is CASSVGQGDTSYEQYF.